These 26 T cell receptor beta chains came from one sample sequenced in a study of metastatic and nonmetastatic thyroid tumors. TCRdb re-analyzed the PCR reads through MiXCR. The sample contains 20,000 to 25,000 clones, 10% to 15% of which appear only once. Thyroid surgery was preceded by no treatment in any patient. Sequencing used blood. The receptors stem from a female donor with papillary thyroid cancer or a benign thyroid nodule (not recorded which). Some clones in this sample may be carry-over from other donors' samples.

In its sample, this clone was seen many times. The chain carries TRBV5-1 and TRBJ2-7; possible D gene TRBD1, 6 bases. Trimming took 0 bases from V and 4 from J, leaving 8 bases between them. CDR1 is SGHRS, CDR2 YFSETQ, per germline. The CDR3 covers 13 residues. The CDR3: CASSLEQGYEQYF. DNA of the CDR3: TGCGCCAGCAGCTTGGAACAGGGATACGAGCAGTACTTC.

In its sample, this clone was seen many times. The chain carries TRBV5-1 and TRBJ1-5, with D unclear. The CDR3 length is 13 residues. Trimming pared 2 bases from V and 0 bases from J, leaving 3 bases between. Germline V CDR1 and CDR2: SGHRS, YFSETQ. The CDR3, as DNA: TGCGCCAGCAGCTTAGATAGCAATCAGCCCCAGCATTTT. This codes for CASSLDSNQPQHF.

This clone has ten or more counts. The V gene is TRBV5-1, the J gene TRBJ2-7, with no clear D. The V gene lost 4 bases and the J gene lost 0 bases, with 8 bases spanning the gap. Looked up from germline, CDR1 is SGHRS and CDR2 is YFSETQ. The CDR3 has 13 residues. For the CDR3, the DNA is TGCGCCAGCAGCGCGCAGAACTCCTACGAGCAGTACTTC. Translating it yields CASSAQNSYEQYF.

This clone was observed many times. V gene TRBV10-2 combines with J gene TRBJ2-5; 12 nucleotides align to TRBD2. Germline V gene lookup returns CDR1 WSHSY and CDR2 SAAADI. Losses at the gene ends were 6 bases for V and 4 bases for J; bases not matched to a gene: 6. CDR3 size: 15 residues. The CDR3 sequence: CASRRLAGVGETQYF. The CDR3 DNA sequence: TGCGCCAGCAGAAGACTAGCGGGAGTTGGAGAGACCCAGTACTTC.

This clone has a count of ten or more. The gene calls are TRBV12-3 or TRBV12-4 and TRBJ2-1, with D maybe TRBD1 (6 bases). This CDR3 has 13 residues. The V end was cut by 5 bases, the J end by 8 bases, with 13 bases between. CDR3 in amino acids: CASSPTGLDEQFF. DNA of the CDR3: TGTGCCAGCAGTCCCACAGGGTTGGATGAGCAGTTCTTC.

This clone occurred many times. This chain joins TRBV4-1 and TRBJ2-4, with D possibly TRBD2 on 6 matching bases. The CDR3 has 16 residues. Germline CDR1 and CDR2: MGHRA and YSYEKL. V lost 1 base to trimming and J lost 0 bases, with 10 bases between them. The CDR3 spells CASSQGRGLAKNIQYF. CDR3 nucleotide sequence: TGCGCCAGCAGCCAAGGCCGGGGGTTAGCCAAAAACATTCAGTACTTC.

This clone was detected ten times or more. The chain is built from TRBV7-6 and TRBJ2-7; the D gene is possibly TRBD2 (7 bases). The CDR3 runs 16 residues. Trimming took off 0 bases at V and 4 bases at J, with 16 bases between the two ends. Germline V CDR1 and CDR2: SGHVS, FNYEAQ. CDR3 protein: CASSLAWGEGVYEQYF. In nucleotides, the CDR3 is TGTGCCAGCAGCTTAGCGTGGGGGGAGGGGGTTTACGAGCAGTACTTC.

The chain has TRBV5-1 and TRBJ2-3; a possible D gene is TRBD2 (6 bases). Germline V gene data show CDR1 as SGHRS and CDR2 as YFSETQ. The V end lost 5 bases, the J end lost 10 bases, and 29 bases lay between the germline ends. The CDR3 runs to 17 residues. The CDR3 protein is CASRTGISGITTYAQYF. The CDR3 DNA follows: TGCGCCAGCAGGACTGGGATTAGCGGCATTACCACATATGCGCAGTATTTT. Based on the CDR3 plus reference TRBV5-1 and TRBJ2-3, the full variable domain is KAGVTQTPRYLIKTRGQQVTLSCSPISGHRSVSWYQQTPGQGLQFLFEYFSETQRNKGNFPGRFSGRQFSNSRSEMNVSTLELGDSALYLCASRTGISGITTYAQYFGPGTRLTVL.

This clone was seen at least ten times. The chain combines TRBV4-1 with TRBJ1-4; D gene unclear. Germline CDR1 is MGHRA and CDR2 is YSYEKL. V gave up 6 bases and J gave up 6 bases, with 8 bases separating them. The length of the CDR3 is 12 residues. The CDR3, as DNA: TGCGCCAGCAGATCTATTCATGAAAAACTGTTTTTT. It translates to CASRSIHEKLFF.

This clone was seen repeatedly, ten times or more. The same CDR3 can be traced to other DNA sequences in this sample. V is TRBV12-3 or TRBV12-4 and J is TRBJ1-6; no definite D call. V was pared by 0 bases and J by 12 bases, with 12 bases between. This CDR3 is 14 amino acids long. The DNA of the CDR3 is TGTGCCAGCAGTTTAGCTTCGGGAATCGGACCCCTCCACTTT. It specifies CASSLASGIGPLHF.

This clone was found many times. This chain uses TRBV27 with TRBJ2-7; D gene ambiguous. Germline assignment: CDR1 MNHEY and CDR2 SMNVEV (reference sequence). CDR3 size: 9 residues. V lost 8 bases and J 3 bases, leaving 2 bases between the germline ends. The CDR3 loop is CASLYEQYF. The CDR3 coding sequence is TGTGCCAGCCTCTACGAGCAGTACTTC.

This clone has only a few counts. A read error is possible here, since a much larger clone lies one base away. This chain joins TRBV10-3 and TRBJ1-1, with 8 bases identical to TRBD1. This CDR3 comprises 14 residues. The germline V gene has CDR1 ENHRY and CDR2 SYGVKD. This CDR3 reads CATSVTGVGTEAFF. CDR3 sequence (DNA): TGTGCCACCAGTGTGACAGGGGTGGGCACTGAAGCTTTCTTT.

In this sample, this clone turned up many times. The CDR3 region is CASSLHPQLGEQFF. The CDR3 DNA is TGTGCCAGCAGCCTCCACCCCCAGCTCGGTGAGCAGTTCTTC. The chain couples TRBV3-1 to TRBJ2-1; no definite D call. Trimming removed 4 bases from V and 9 bases from J, with 16 bases in between. The CDR3 is made up of 14 amino acids. Germline V lookup: CDR1 LGHDT, CDR2 YNNKEL (reference sequence).

The DNA for the CDR3 is TGTGCCAGTAGTATATATCAGGCTAGCGGTCTCACAGATACGCAGTATTTT. Its protein is CASSIYQASGLTDTQYF. The chain has TRBV19 and TRBJ2-3, with 7 bases that match TRBD2. V was pared by 2 bases and J by 2 bases, with 10 bases of the junction left unmatched. The CDR3 loop spans 17 amino acids. Germline V gives CDR1 LNHDA, CDR2 SQIVND (reference sequence).

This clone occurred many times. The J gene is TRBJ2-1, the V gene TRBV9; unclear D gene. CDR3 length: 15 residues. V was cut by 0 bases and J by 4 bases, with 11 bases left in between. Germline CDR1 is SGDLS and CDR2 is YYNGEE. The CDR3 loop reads CASSVECRVYNEQFF. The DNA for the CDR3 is TGTGCCAGCAGCGTAGAATGTAGGGTGTACAATGAGCAGTTCTTC.

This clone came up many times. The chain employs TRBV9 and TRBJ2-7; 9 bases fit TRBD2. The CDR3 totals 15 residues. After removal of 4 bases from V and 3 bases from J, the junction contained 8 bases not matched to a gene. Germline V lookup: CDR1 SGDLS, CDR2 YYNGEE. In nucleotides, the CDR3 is TGTGCCAGCAGCCACCGAGGCGGGAGGGTCTACGAGCAGTACTTC. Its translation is CASSHRGGRVYEQYF.

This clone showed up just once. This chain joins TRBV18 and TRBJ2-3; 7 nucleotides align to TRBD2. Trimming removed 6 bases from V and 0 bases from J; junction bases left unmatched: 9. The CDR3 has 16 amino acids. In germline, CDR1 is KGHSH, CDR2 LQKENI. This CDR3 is CASSPGLRPSTDTQYF. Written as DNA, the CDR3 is TGTGCCAGCTCTCCGGGACTACGCCCTAGCACAGATACGCAGTATTTT.

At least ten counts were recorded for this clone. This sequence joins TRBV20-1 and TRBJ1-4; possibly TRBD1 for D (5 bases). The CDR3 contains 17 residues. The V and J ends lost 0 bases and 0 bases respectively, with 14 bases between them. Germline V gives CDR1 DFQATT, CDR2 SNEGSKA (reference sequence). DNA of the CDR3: TGCAGTGCTAGAGATCGGACACGTCAGGCAACTAATGAAAAACTGTTTTTT. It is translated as CSARDRTRQATNEKLFF.

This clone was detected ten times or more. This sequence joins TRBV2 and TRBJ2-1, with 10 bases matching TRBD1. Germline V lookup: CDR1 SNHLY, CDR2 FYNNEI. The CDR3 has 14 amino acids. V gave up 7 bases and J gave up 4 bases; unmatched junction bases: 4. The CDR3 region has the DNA TGTGCCAGCACCGGGACAGGGGTTTACAATGAGCAGTTCTTC. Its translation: CASTGTGVYNEQFF.

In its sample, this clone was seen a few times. DNA of the CDR3: TGTGCCAGCAGTGCGAGATACGACAGGGATTTTGGAAACACCATATATTTT. It translates to CASSARYDRDFGNTIYF. J is TRBJ1-3 and V is TRBV12-3 or TRBV12-4; 7 nucleotides align to TRBD1. The CDR3 consists of 17 residues. Losses at the gene ends were 5 bases for V and 3 bases for J; bases not matched to a gene: 13.

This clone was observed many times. The CDR3 DNA follows: TGTGCCAGCAGCTTAGAGTTACAGGTTGTTAATGAAAAACTGTTTTTT. This gives the protein CASSLELQVVNEKLFF. The gene calls are TRBV7-2 and TRBJ1-4, with D perhaps matching TRBD1 (5 bases). Trimming removed 1 base at V and 4 bases at J, with 13 bases between. This CDR3 region has 16 residues. Germline V lookup: CDR1 SGHTA, CDR2 FQGNSA.

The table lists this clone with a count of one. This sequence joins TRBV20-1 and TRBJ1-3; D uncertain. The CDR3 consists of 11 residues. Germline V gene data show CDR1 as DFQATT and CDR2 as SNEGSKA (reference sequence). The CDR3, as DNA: TGCAGCGCGGAGAGGTGTGTCACCATATATTTT. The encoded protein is CSAERCVTIYF.

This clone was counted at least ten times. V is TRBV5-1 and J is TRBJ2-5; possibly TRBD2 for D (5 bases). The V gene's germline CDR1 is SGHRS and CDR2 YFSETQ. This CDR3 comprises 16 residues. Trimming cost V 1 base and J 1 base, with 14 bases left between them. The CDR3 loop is CASSLRGNVIQETQYF. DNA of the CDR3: TGCGCCAGCAGCTTGCGGGGTAACGTCATCCAAGAGACCCAGTACTTC.

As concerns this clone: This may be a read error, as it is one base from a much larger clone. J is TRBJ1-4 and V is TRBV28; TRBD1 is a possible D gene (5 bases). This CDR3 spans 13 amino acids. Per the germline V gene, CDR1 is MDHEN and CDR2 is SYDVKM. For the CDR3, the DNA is TGTGCCAGCAGTCCAGGGTGGGATGAAGAACTGTCTTTT. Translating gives CASSPGWDEELSF.

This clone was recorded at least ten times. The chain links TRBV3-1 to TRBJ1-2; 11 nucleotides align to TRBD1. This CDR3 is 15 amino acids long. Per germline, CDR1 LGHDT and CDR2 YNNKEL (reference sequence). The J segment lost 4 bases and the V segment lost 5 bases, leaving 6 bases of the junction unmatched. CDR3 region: CASSKWTGGFYGYTF. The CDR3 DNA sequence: TGTGCCAGCAGCAAATGGACAGGGGGCTTCTATGGCTACACCTTC. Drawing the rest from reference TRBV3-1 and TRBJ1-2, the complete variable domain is DTAVSQTPKYLVTQMGNDKSIKCEQNLGHDTMYWYKQDSKKFLKIMFSYNNKELIINETVPNRFSPKSPDKAHLNLHINSLELGDSAVYFCASSKWTGGFYGYTFGSGTRLTVV.

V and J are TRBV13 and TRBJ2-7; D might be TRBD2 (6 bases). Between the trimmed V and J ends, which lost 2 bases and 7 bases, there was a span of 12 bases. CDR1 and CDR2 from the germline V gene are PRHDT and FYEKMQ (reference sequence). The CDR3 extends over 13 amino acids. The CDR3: CASSLFVEGEQYF. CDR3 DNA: TGTGCCAGCAGCTTATTTGTGGAGGGAGAGCAGTACTTC.